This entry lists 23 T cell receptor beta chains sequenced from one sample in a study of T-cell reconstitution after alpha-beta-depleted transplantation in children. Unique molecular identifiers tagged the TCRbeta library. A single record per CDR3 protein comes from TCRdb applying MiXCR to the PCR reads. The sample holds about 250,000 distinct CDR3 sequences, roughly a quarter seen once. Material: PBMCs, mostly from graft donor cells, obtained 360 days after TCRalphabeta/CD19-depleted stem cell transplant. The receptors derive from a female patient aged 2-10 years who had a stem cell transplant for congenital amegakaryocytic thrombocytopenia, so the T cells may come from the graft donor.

Written as DNA, the CDR3 is TGTGCCAGCAGTATATGGGGGCAGGAGACCCAGTACTTC. Its protein is CASSIWGQETQYF. V usage is TRBV11-2 and J usage is TRBJ2-5; D perhaps matches TRBD1 (6 bases). CDR1 is SGHAT and CDR2 is FQNNGV in the germline V gene. Trimming took 6 bases from V and 5 from J, leaving 13 bases between them. CDR3 length: 13 amino acids. Complete variable domain (other parts from reference TRBV11-2 and TRBJ2-5): EAGVAQSPRYKIIEKRQSVAFWCNPISGHATLYWYQQILGQGPKLLIQFQNNGVVDDSQLPKDRFSAERLKGVDSTLKIQPAKLEDSAVYLCASSIWGQETQYFGPGTRLLVL.

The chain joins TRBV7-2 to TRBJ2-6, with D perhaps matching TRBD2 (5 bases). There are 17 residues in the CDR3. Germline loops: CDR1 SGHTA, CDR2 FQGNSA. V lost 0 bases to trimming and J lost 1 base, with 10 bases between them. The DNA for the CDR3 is TGTGCCAGCAGCTTAGCGCGGAGCGGATCTGGGGCCAACGTCCTGACTTTC. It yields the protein CASSLARSGSGANVLTF.

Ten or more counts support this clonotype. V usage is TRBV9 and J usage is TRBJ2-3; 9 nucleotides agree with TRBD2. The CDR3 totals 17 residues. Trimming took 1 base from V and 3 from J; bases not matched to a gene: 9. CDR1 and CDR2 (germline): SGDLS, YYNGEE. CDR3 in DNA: TGTGCCAGCAGCGTACCGACTAGCGGAGGGGGGACAGATACGCAGTATTTT. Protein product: CASSVPTSGGGTDTQYF. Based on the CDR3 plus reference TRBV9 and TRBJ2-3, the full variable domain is DSGVTQTPKHLITATGQRVTLRCSPRSGDLSVYWYQQSLDQGLQFLIQYYNGEERAKGNILERFSAQQFPDLHSELNLSSLELGDSALYFCASSVPTSGGGTDTQYFGPGTRLTVL.

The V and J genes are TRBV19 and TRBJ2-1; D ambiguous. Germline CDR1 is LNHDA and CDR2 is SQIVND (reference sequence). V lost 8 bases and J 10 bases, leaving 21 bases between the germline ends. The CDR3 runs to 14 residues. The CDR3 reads CASRPDGVIGEQFF. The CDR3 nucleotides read TGTGCCAGTCGACCGGATGGAGTGATCGGGGAGCAGTTCTTC.

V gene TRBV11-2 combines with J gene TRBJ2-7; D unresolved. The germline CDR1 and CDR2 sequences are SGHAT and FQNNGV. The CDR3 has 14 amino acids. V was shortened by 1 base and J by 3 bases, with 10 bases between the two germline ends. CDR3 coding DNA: TGTGCCAGCAGCTTAGGGTTCCCAGACTACGAGCAGTACTTC. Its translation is CASSLGFPDYEQYF.

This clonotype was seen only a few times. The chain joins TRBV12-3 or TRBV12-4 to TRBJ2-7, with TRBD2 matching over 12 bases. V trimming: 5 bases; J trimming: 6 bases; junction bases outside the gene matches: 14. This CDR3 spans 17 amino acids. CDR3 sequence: CASSLRLAGVYHREQYF. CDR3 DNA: TGTGCCAGCAGTCTCCGACTAGCGGGAGTTTATCATCGCGAGCAGTACTTC.

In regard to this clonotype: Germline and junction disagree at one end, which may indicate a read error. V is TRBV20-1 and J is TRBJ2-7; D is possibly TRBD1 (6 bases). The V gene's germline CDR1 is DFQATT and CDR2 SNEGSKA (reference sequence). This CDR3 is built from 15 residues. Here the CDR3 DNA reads TGCAGTGCTAGCGAGCCCGTGAGCACAGGGTACGATCAGTACTTC. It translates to CSASEPVSTGYDQYF.

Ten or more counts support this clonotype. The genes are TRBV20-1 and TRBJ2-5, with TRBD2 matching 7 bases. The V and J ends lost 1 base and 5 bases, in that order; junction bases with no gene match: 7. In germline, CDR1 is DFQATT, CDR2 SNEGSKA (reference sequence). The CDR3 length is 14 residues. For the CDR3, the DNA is TGCAGTGCTAGAGGGGGAGGGCGAGGGGAGACCCAGTACTTC. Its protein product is CSARGGGRGETQYF.

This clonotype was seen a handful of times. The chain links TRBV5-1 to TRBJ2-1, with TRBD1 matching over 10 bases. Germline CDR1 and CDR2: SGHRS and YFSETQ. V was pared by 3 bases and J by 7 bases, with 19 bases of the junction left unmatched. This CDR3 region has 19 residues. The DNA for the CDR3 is TGCGCCAGCAGCTCCCTTTTGAGCCCCGGGACAGGGGTGCGGAATGAGCAGTTCTTC. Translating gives CASSSLLSPGTGVRNEQFF. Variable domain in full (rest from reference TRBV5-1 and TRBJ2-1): KAGVTQTPRYLIKTRGQQVTLSCSPISGHRSVSWYQQTPGQGLQFLFEYFSETQRNKGNFPGRFSGRQFSNSRSEMNVSTLELGDSALYLCASSSLLSPGTGVRNEQFFGPGTRLTVL.

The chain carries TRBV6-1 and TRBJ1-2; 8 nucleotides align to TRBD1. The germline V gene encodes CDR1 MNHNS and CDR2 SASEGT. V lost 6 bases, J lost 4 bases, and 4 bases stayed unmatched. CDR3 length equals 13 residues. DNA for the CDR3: TGTGCCAGCAGCCGACAGGGGATCTATGGCTACACCTTC. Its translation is CASSRQGIYGYTF.

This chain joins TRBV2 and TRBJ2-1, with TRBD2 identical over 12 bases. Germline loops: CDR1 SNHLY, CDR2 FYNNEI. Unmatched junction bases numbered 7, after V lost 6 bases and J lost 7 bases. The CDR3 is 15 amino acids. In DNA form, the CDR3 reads TGTGCCAGCAGATCTAGCGGGGGGGCCAGTAATGAGCAGTTCTTC. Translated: CASRSSGGASNEQFF.

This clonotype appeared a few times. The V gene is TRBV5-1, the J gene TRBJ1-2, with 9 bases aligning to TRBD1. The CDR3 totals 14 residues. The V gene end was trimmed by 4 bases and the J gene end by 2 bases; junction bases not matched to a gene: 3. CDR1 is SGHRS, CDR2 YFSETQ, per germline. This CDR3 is CASSKGTGNYGYTF. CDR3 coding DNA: TGCGCCAGCAGCAAAGGGACAGGGAACTATGGCTACACCTTC.

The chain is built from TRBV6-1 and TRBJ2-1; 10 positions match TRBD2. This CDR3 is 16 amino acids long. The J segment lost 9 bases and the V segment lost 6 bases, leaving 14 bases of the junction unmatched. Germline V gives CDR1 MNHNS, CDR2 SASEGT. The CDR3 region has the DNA TGTGCCAGCAGCTCGCCACGGGCTAGCGGGAGTTTTGAGCAGTTCTTC. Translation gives CASSSPRASGSFEQFF.

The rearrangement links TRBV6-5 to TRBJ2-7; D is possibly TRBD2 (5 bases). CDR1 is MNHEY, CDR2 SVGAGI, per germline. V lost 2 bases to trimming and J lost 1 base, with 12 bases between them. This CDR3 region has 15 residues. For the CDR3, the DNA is TGTGCCAGCAGTTACATAGGTGGGAGATCCTACGAGCAGTACTTC. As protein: CASSYIGGRSYEQYF.

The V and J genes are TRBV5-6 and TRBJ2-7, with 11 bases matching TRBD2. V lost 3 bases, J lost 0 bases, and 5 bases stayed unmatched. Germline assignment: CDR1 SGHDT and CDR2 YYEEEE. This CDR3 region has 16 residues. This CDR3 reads CASSYGTSGSSYEQYF. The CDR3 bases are TGTGCCAGCAGCTACGGAACTAGCGGGAGCTCCTACGAGCAGTACTTC.

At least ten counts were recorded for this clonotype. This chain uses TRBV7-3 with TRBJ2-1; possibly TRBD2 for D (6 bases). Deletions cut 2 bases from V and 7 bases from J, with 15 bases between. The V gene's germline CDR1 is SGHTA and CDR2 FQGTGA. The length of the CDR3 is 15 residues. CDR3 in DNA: TGTGCCAGCAGCTTAGCGGGATTCGGAGGTAATGAGCAGTTCTTC. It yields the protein CASSLAGFGGNEQFF.

This chain's CDR3 is CASSLELAGYYEQYF. As DNA, the CDR3 is TGTGCCAGCAGCTTAGAACTAGCGGGGTACTACGAGCAGTACTTC. The rearrangement joins TRBV7-6 to TRBJ2-7, with 10 bases lining up with TRBD2. Germline lookup yields CDR1 SGHVS and CDR2 FNYEAQ. Trimming removed 1 base from V and 3 bases from J; junction bases left unmatched: 3. The CDR3 totals 15 residues.

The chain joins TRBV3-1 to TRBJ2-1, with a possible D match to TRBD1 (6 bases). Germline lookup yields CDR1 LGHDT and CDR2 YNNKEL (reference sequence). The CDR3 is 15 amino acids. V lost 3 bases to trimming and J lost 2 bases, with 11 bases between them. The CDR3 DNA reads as TGTGCCAGCAGCCACTCTAGGGGGACCTACAATGAGCAGTTCTTC. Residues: CASSHSRGTYNEQFF.

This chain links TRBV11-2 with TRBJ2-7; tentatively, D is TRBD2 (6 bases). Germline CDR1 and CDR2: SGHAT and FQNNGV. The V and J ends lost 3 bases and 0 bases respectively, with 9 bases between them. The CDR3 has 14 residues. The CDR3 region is CASSFGSFSYEQYF. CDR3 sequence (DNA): TGTGCCAGCAGCTTCGGGAGTTTCTCCTACGAGCAGTACTTC.

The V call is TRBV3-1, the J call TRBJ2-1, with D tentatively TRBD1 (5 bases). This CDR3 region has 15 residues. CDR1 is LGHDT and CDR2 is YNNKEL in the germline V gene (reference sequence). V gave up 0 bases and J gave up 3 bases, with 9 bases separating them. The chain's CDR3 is CASSQDLDSYNEQFF. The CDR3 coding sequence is TGTGCCAGCAGCCAAGATCTTGACAGCTACAATGAGCAGTTCTTC.

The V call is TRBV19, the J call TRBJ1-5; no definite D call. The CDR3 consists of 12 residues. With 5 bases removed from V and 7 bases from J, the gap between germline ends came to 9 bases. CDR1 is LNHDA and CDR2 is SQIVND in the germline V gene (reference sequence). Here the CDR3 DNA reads TGTGCCAGTAGTCCTGAGAGACAGCCCCAGCATTTT. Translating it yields CASSPERQPQHF. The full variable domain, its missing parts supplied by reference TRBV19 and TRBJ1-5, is DGGITQSPKYLFRKEGQNVTLSCEQNLNHDAMYWYRQDPGQGLRLIYYSQIVNDFQKGDIAEGYSVSREKKESFPLTVTSAQKNPTAFYLCASSPERQPQHFGDGTRLSIL.

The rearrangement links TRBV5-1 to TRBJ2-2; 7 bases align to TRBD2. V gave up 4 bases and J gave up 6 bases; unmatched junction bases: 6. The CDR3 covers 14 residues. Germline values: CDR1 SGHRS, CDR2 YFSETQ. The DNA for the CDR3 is TGCGCCAGCAGCGTCCTAGCGGATGCCGGGGAGCTGTTTTTT. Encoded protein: CASSVLADAGELFF.

CDR3 residues: CASSLEWASWADTQYF. The CDR3, as DNA: TGTGCCAGCAGCTTGGAGTGGGCTAGCTGGGCAGATACGCAGTATTTT. The chain links TRBV5-8 to TRBJ2-3; TRBD2 is a possible D gene (5 bases). This CDR3 is built from 16 residues. V was trimmed by 0 bases and J by 4 bases, leaving 15 bases between them. Germline V CDR1 and CDR2: SGHTS, YDEGEE.